A selection of T cell receptor beta chains follows, all from one sample in a study of OX40 agonist ivuxolimab in advanced cancers. The method was immunoSEQ multiplex PCR; TCRdb's version includes in-frame clones alone and lacks a portion of them. Here the sample spans about 23,000 clones, 77% being singletons. Sequenced here: CD4+ or CD8+ T cells sorted from blood, sampled in a trial of the OX40 agonist ivuxolimab. These receptors all stem from an adult with an advanced solid tumor such as melanoma, head and neck, liver or kidney cancer. The CDR3 runs from the conserved cysteine through the conserved F or W. D genes are given only for firm matches. Size is stated for part of the rows, as once, few or many counts, or as a class when the clone is expanded.

>-|11|-|TRBV10-2|TRBJ1-1
CASEGGTEAFF
TGCGCCAGCGAGGGGGGGACTGAAGCTTTCTTT
>-|14|TRBD2|TRBV7-3|TRBJ2-3
CASSIGTSGDTQYF
TGTGCCAGCAGCATCGGGACTAGTGGTGATACGCAGTATTTT
>-|16|-|TRBV7-9|TRBJ2-1
CASSPTGAGYYNEQFF
TGTGCCAGCAGCCCCACGGGGGCGGGCTACTACAATGAGCAGTTCTTC
>-|16|-|TRBV7-9|TRBJ1-5
CASSIHPNEFNQPQHF
TGTGCCAGCAGCATTCACCCAAACGAATTTAATCAGCCCCAGCATTTT
>few|15|-|TRBV4-3|TRBJ2-2
CASSQADGISGELFF
TGCGCCAGCAGCCAAGCGGACGGGATCTCGGGGGAGCTGTTTTTT
>-|16|TRBD2|TRBV4-2|TRBJ2-2
CASSQRTSGSTGELFF
TGTGCCAGCAGCCAAAGGACTAGCGGGTCCACCGGGGAGCTGTTTTTT
>-|12|-|TRBV7-6|TRBJ2-5
CASSFGGETQYF
TGTGCCAGCAGCTTCGGAGGGGAGACCCAGTACTTC
>-|14|-|TRBV7-2|TRBJ2-3
CASSLEASADTQYF
TGTGCCAGCAGCTTAGAGGCTAGCGCAGATACGCAGTATTTT
>once|15|-|TRBV16|TRBJ1-2
CASSQYDRAGYGYTF
TGTGCCAGCAGCCAATACGACAGAGCTGGCTATGGCTACACCTTC
>medium-sized|13|TRBD1|TRBV6-6|TRBJ1-3
CASSRGLRNTIYF
TGTGCCAGCAGCAGGGGGCTCAGAAACACCATATATTTT
>few|15|-|TRBV9|TRBJ2-2
CASSVGGSLTGELFF
TGTGCCAGCAGCGTAGGGGGCAGCCTCACCGGGGAGCTGTTTTTT
>-|16|TRBD2|TRBV6-1|TRBJ2-5
CASSDLAGGPQETQYF
TGTGCCAGCAGTGATCTAGCGGGGGGACCCCAAGAGACCCAGTACTTC
>-|16|-|TRBV11-2|TRBJ2-5
CASSLEGQGVLETQYF
TGTGCCAGCAGCTTAGAAGGCCAGGGAGTGTTGGAGACCCAGTACTTC
>once|13|-|TRBV29-1|TRBJ2-5
CSVVSLPQETQYF
TGCAGCGTTGTATCGCTCCCTCAAGAGACCCAGTACTTC
>few|15|-|TRBV6-5|TRBJ2-1
CASSYSPSSANEQFF
TGTGCCAGCAGTTACTCGCCCTCTAGCGCCAATGAGCAGTTCTTC
>once|18|TRBD1|TRBV9|TRBJ1-3
CASSEGRTGENSGNTIYF
TGTGCCAGCAGCGAGGGCAGGACAGGGGAGAACTCTGGAAACACCATATATTTT
>-|13|-|TRBV7-9|TRBJ1-1
CASTGSLNTEAFF
TGTGCCAGCACGGGCAGCTTAAACACTGAAGCTTTCTTT